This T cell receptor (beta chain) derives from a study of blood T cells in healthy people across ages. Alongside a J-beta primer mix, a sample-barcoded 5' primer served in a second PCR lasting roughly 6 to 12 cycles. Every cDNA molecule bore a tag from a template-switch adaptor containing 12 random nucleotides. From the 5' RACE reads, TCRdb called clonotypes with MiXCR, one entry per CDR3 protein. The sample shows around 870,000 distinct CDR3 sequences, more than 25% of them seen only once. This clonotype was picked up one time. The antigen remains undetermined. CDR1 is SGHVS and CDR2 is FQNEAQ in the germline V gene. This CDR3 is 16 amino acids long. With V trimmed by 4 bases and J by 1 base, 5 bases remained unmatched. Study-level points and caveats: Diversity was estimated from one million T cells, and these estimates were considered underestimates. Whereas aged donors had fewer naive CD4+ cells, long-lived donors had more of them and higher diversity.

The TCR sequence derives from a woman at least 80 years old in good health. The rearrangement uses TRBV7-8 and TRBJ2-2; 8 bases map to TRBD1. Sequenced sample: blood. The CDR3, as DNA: TGTGCCAGCAGCTCCCTGACAGGGGAGAACACCGGGGAGCTGTTTTTT. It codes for CASSSLTGENTGELFF.